These 5 T cell receptor beta chains originate from one sample sequenced in a study of blood T cell repertoires in COVID-19. TCRdb's copy holds only in-frame clones and misses some; the assay was immunoSEQ multiplex PCR. The table includes about 200,000 clones, roughly nine tenths detected once. Input material: peripheral blood. Receptor source: a woman aged 70-85 years with acute or convalescent COVID-19.

The V and J genes are TRBV29-1 and TRBJ2-5; maybe TRBD1 (5 bases). The CDR3 is made up of 16 amino acids. Trimming left V 1 base short and J 0 bases short, with 15 bases between. Germline V gene lookup returns CDR1 SQVTM and CDR2 ANQGSEA. CDR3 sequence (DNA): TGCAGCGTTGAAGTTTACCCTAGGACAAACCAAGAGACCCAGTACTTC. Its protein is CSVEVYPRTNQETQYF. The full variable domain, in which reference TRBV29-1 and TRBJ2-5 provide the parts outside the CDR3, is SAVISQKPSRDICQRGTSLTIQCQVDSQVTMMFWYRQQPGQSLTLIATANQGSEATYESGFVIDKFPISRPNLTFSTLTVSNMSPEDSSIYLCSVEVYPRTNQETQYFGPGTRLLVL.

This chain links TRBV4-1 with TRBJ1-3; D is perhaps TRBD1 (5 bases). The germline gives CDR1 MGHRA, CDR2 YSYEKL. Between the trimmed V and J ends, which lost 4 bases and 2 bases, there was a span of 12 bases. This CDR3 has 15 residues. The CDR3 DNA reads TGCGCCAGCAGCCGAACAGGTTTGACTGGAAACACCATATATTTT. Amino acids: CASSRTGLTGNTIYF.

The chain recombines TRBV21-1 with TRBJ2-1; TRBD2 is the table's D call and was not checked against the DNA. TRBV21-1 is an annotated pseudogene. The CDR3 totals 14 residues. The DNA for the CDR3 is TGTGCCAGCAAGCCTACCCGCTCCTACAATGAGCAGTTCTTC. Protein product: CASKPTRSYNEQFF.

CDR3 DNA sequence: TGTGCCACCAGAGGGGTGAAGGACACTGAAGCTTTCTTT. The encoded protein is CATRGVKDTEAFF. The V and J genes are TRBV24-1 and TRBJ1-1; TRBD1 might be the D (5 bases). This CDR3 comprises 13 residues. The V end was cut by 7 bases, the J end by 3 bases, with 11 bases between. Germline V gene sequence: CDR1 KGHDR, CDR2 SFDVKD.

This sequence joins TRBV5-1 and TRBJ1-2, with D perhaps matching TRBD1 (5 bases). The length of the CDR3 is 15 residues. Trimming cost V 4 bases and J 7 bases, with 20 bases left between them. Germline CDR1 SGHRS, CDR2 YFSETQ. The CDR3 DNA is TGCGCCAGCAGCCCTGGACTATCGGGGCAGGGTGGCTACACCTTC. It is translated as CASSPGLSGQGGYTF.